This T cell receptor (beta chain) was sequenced in a study of blood T cell repertoires in COVID-19. Only one count was recorded for this clone. Per the authors' pipeline: Quantification of nucleated cells was approximated via reference gene primer amplification. Sequencing was performed with immunoSEQ multiplex PCR; in TCRdb, only in-frame clones are kept and a portion is missing. V, J and clone size are taken as reported in that table, and D and trimming were inferred from the DNA itself. Here the sample spans some 340,000 clones, around 85% being singletons. V lost 4 bases to trimming and J lost 4 bases, with 3 bases between them. Germline V gene data show CDR1 as SGHVS and CDR2 as FQNEAQ. There are 11 residues in the CDR3.

The chain employs TRBV7-8 and TRBJ2-3; D gene unclear. The clonotype originates from a woman aged 18 to 35 with acute or convalescent COVID-19. Sequencing was carried out using peripheral blood. This CDR3 is CASSSADTQYF. DNA of the CDR3: TGTGCCAGCAGCTCCGCAGATACGCAGTATTTT.